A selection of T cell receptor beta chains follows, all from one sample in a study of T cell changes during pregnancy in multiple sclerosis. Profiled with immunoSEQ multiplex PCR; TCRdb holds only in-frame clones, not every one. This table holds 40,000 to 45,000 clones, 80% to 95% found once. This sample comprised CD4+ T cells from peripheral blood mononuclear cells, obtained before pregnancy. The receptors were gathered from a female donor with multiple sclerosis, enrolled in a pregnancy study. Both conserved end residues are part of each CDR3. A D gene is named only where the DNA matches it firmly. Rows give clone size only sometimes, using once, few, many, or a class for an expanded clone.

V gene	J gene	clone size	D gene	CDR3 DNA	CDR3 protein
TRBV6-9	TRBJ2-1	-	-	TGTGCCAGCAGTTATTCGAGCAGCGTCCATGAGCAGTTCTTC	CASSYSSSVHEQFF
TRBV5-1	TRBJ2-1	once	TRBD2	TGCGCCAGCAAGCTGACTAGCGGGAGTAATGAGCAGTTCTTC	CASKLTSGSNEQFF
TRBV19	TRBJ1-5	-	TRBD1	TGTGCCAGTAGTATAAAACAGGGGGCTTATCAGCCCCAGCATTTT	CASSIKQGAYQPQHF
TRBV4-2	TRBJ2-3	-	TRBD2	TGTGCCAGCAGCCATCCAGGAAGGACTAGCGGGGCCACAGATACGCAGTATTTT	CASSHPGRTSGATDTQYF
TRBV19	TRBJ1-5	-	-	TGTGCCAGTAGCCTCGGGACTGCTGTTCAGCCCCAGCATTTT	CASSLGTAVQPQHF
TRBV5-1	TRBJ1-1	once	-	TGCGCCAGCAGCGTTTCAGGGGACGGGAACACTGAAGCTTTCTTT	CASSVSGDGNTEAFF
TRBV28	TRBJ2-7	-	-	TGTGCCAGCAGCCCTAGAGGAACGGGGAAAGCCTACGAGCAGTACTTC	CASSPRGTGKAYEQYF
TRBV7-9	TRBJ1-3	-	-	TGTGCCAGCAGCTTCAGGGGTGCTGGAAACACCATATATTTT	CASSFRGAGNTIYF
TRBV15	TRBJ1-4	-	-	TGTGCCACCAGCAGAGCCGGACAGTCTAATGAAAAACTGTTTTTT	CATSRAGQSNEKLFF
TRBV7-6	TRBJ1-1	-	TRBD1	TGTGCCAGCAGCTTAGGAAGACAGGGAAGCACTGAAGCTTTCTTT	CASSLGRQGSTEAFF
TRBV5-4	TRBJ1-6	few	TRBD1	TGTGCCAGCAGCCGTGGACAGGGGATAGGTCAGGATTCACCCCTCCACTTT	CASSRGQGIGQDSPLHF
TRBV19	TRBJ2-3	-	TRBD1	TGTGCCAGCCTTTCGGACAGGGATACGCAGTATTTT	CASLSDRDTQYF
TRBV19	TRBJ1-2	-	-	TGTGCCAGTAACCCGACAGAAAACTATGGCTACACCTTC	CASNPTENYGYTF
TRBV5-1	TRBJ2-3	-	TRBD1	TGCGCCAGCAGCCCGGACAGGGCCACAGATACGCAGTATTTT	CASSPDRATDTQYF
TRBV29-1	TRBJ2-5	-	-	TGCAGCGTGCCTTTTGGGAGCGGGGAGACCCAGTACTTC	CSVPFGSGETQYF
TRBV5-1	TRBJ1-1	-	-	TGCGCCAGCAGCTTGGAAGGGGTGAACACTGAAGCTTTCTTT	CASSLEGVNTEAFF